The rows below give T cell receptor beta chains drawn from one sample of a study of shared clonotypes between healthy human individuals. Method: immunoSEQ multiplex PCR; TCRdb's copy keeps in-frame clones and lacks some. In the table there are hundreds of thousands of clones, 70% to 75% of which are singletons. The sequenced sample consisted of memory CD4+ T cells sorted from blood. The receptors stem from a man aged 25-40 years in good health. The CDR3 runs from the conserved cysteine through the conserved F or W. A D gene is named only where the DNA matches it firmly. Not every row has a clone size; where given, it reads once, few, many or a size class.

cdr3_nt: TGTGCCAGCAGCTCCAAGAGGAATTACAATGAGCAGTTCTTC
cdr3_aa: CASSSKRNYNEQFF
clone_size: -
d_call: -
j_call: TRBJ2-1
v_call: TRBV11-2

cdr3_nt: TGTGCCAGCAGCCAAGTAACAGAAAACATTCAGTACTTC
cdr3_aa: CASSQVTENIQYF
clone_size: -
d_call: -
j_call: TRBJ2-4
v_call: TRBV4-2

cdr3_nt: TGTGCCAGCAGCGTAGGGGGTGAGGATACGCAGTATTTT
cdr3_aa: CASSVGGEDTQYF
clone_size: -
d_call: -
j_call: TRBJ2-3
v_call: TRBV9

cdr3_nt: TGTGCCATCAGTGTACGTCTAGCGCGGACCGGGGAGCTGTTTTTT
cdr3_aa: CAISVRLARTGELFF
clone_size: -
d_call: -
j_call: TRBJ2-2
v_call: TRBV10-3

cdr3_nt: TGTGCCAGCAGTTCTAATGCGGGGGTAAACACCGGGGAGCTGTTTTTT
cdr3_aa: CASSSNAGVNTGELFF
clone_size: -
d_call: TRBD2
j_call: TRBJ2-2
v_call: TRBV28

cdr3_nt: TGTGCCAGCAGCTCAAGAGGGACAGCCGGGTACGAGCAGTACTTC
cdr3_aa: CASSSRGTAGYEQYF
clone_size: -
d_call: TRBD1
j_call: TRBJ2-7
v_call: TRBV7-8

cdr3_nt: TGTGCCAGCAGTGAACCCGGAGGGGCAACTAATGAAAAACTGTTTTTT
cdr3_aa: CASSEPGGATNEKLFF
clone_size: -
d_call: -
j_call: TRBJ1-4
v_call: TRBV6-1

cdr3_nt: TGCGCCAGCAGTGGCGGGAGCGCTGGGCAGTTCTTC
cdr3_aa: CASSGGSAGQFF
clone_size: -
d_call: TRBD2
j_call: TRBJ2-1
v_call: TRBV5-1

cdr3_nt: TGTGCCAGCAATGACGGCATCGGCTTCGAGCAGTACTTC
cdr3_aa: CASNDGIGFEQYF
clone_size: -
d_call: -
j_call: TRBJ2-7
v_call: TRBV25-1

cdr3_nt: TGTGCCAGCAGCCAGACTAGCGGGAGGTGGGATACGCAGTATTTT
cdr3_aa: CASSQTSGRWDTQYF
clone_size: -
d_call: TRBD2
j_call: TRBJ2-3
v_call: TRBV7-8

cdr3_nt: TGTGCCAGCAGTTTTACGACGGTTATAGGCGATGAGCAGTTCTTC
cdr3_aa: CASSFTTVIGDEQFF
clone_size: -
d_call: -
j_call: TRBJ2-1
v_call: TRBV28

cdr3_nt: TGTGCCAGCAGGGAACGGACGGATTACGAGCAGTACTTC
cdr3_aa: CASRERTDYEQYF
clone_size: -
d_call: -
j_call: TRBJ2-7
v_call: TRBV6-1

cdr3_nt: TGTGCCAGCATTTATAGCGGGAGGGCCAATGAGCAGTTCTTC
cdr3_aa: CASIYSGRANEQFF
clone_size: -
d_call: TRBD2
j_call: TRBJ2-1
v_call: TRBV25-1

cdr3_nt: TGTGCCAGCAGCGTACTGACAGGGGATAACACTGAAGCTTTCTTT
cdr3_aa: CASSVLTGDNTEAFF
clone_size: few
d_call: TRBD1
j_call: TRBJ1-1
v_call: TRBV7-9

cdr3_nt: TGTGCCAGCAAGGAGACAGTAACTAATGAAAAACTGTTTTTT
cdr3_aa: CASKETVTNEKLFF
clone_size: many
d_call: -
j_call: TRBJ1-4
v_call: TRBV5-4

cdr3_nt: TGTGCCAGCAGCCAGCAGAGCGTCTGGGACGAGCAGTACTTC
cdr3_aa: CASSQQSVWDEQYF
clone_size: -
d_call: -
j_call: TRBJ2-7
v_call: TRBV14

cdr3_nt: TGTGCCAGCAGCATGGGACAGACACTAGAGACCCAGTACTTC
cdr3_aa: CASSMGQTLETQYF
clone_size: few
d_call: TRBD1
j_call: TRBJ2-5
v_call: TRBV9

cdr3_nt: TGCAGTGCTAAGGACAAAAACATTCAGTACTTC
cdr3_aa: CSAKDKNIQYF
clone_size: -
d_call: -
j_call: TRBJ2-4
v_call: TRBV20-1

cdr3_nt: TGTGCCAGTAGTAGTGGGGCTAGCAGAAGCACAGATACGCAGTATTTT
cdr3_aa: CASSSGASRSTDTQYF
clone_size: -
d_call: -
j_call: TRBJ2-3
v_call: TRBV19

cdr3_nt: TGTGCCAGCAGTTACTCCTTAGCGGGAGAGCAGTACTTC
cdr3_aa: CASSYSLAGEQYF
clone_size: few
d_call: TRBD2
j_call: TRBJ2-7
v_call: TRBV6-6

cdr3_nt: TGCGCCAGCAGCACGGGAGGCAGGGGGCAATATGGCTACACCTTC
cdr3_aa: CASSTGGRGQYGYTF
clone_size: -
d_call: TRBD1
j_call: TRBJ1-2
v_call: TRBV5-1

cdr3_nt: TGCGCCAGCAGCTTGTTTTTTGCTAGCTCCAATGAGCAGTTCTTC
cdr3_aa: CASSLFFASSNEQFF
clone_size: -
d_call: -
j_call: TRBJ2-1
v_call: TRBV5-1

cdr3_nt: TGCGCCAGCAGTACAGACGGGGAAAAACTGTTTTTT
cdr3_aa: CASSTDGEKLFF
clone_size: -
d_call: -
j_call: TRBJ1-4
v_call: TRBV5-1

cdr3_nt: TGTGCCAGCTTGGGAGGAGGGCCGTACGAGCAGTACTTC
cdr3_aa: CASLGGGPYEQYF
clone_size: -
d_call: -
j_call: TRBJ2-7
v_call: TRBV28

cdr3_nt: TGTGCCAGCAGCTTAGATCGGACACACTATGGCTACACCTTC
cdr3_aa: CASSLDRTHYGYTF
clone_size: -
d_call: -
j_call: TRBJ1-2
v_call: TRBV11-2

cdr3_nt: TGTGCCAGCAGCCGGGACCCAACCGGGGAGCTGTTTTTT
cdr3_aa: CASSRDPTGELFF
clone_size: -
d_call: -
j_call: TRBJ2-2
v_call: TRBV5-4

cdr3_nt: TGTGCCAGCAGCCAGGGACTAGCGGGGGCAGGCCAGTACTTC
cdr3_aa: CASSQGLAGAGQYF
clone_size: -
d_call: TRBD2
j_call: TRBJ2-5
v_call: TRBV7-8

cdr3_nt: TGTGCCAGCAGCAAAAGGAGGACAGGGGCTGGAGAGGCTTTCTTT
cdr3_aa: CASSKRRTGAGEAFF
clone_size: -
d_call: -
j_call: TRBJ1-1
v_call: TRBV21-1

cdr3_nt: TGTGCCAGCAGGGGGAACGCCTACGAGCAGTACTTC
cdr3_aa: CASRGNAYEQYF
clone_size: many
d_call: -
j_call: TRBJ2-7
v_call: TRBV28

cdr3_nt: TGTGCCAGCAGCTTAGGGGCCGATTCGGTGGAGCAGTACTTC
cdr3_aa: CASSLGADSVEQYF
clone_size: -
d_call: -
j_call: TRBJ2-7
v_call: TRBV7-8

cdr3_nt: TGCGCCAGCAGCCAGAGCGGGACTCAAGAGACCCAGTACTTC
cdr3_aa: CASSQSGTQETQYF
clone_size: once
d_call: TRBD2
j_call: TRBJ2-5
v_call: TRBV5-1

cdr3_nt: TGCGCCAGCAGCTTGGGAGTTGGCGGGAGGGCGGAGACCCAGTACTTC
cdr3_aa: CASSLGVGGRAETQYF
clone_size: many
d_call: TRBD2
j_call: TRBJ2-5
v_call: TRBV5-1

cdr3_nt: TGCGCCAGCAGCTTGGGACAGAGCACAGATACGCAGTATTTT
cdr3_aa: CASSLGQSTDTQYF
clone_size: -
d_call: -
j_call: TRBJ2-3
v_call: TRBV5-1

cdr3_nt: TGTGCCAGCAGCTTACTAGCAAATGAGCAGTTCTTC
cdr3_aa: CASSLLANEQFF
clone_size: few
d_call: -
j_call: TRBJ2-1
v_call: TRBV7-9

cdr3_nt: TGTGCCAGCAATCGAGCGGGGACCACAGATACGCAGTATTTT
cdr3_aa: CASNRAGTTDTQYF
clone_size: -
d_call: TRBD2
j_call: TRBJ2-3
v_call: TRBV2

cdr3_nt: TGTGCCAGCAGTTACGGGACAGGGGGCTACAATGAGCAGTTCTTC
cdr3_aa: CASSYGTGGYNEQFF
clone_size: -
d_call: TRBD1
j_call: TRBJ2-1
v_call: TRBV6-4

cdr3_nt: TGTGCCAGCAGCCAAGGGGGCCACGAGCAGTACTTC
cdr3_aa: CASSQGGHEQYF
clone_size: once
d_call: TRBD1
j_call: TRBJ2-7
v_call: TRBV7-2

cdr3_nt: TGCGCCAGCAGCCACCGCCCTCCACGATCCGGGACTAGCGGCCACCCCTACGAGCAGTACTTC
cdr3_aa: CASSHRPPRSGTSGHPYEQYF
clone_size: few
d_call: TRBD2
j_call: TRBJ2-7
v_call: TRBV4-3

cdr3_nt: TGTGCCAGCAGTTTAGGTGGTAAAGGGGACTACGAGCAGTACTTC
cdr3_aa: CASSLGGKGDYEQYF
clone_size: -
d_call: -
j_call: TRBJ2-7
v_call: TRBV28

cdr3_nt: TGTGCCAGCAGCACGCCACTAGGAGCCTACAATGAGCAGTTCTTC
cdr3_aa: CASSTPLGAYNEQFF
clone_size: -
d_call: -
j_call: TRBJ2-1
v_call: TRBV2

cdr3_nt: TGTGCCAGCAGCTTGGTCGGGGAGCTGTTTTTT
cdr3_aa: CASSLVGELFF
clone_size: few
d_call: -
j_call: TRBJ2-2
v_call: TRBV11-2

cdr3_nt: TGTGCCAGCAGCTTTATCAAGAGGGGCTCCTACGAGCAGTACTTC
cdr3_aa: CASSFIKRGSYEQYF
clone_size: -
d_call: -
j_call: TRBJ2-7
v_call: TRBV11-2

cdr3_nt: TGTGCCAGCAGCTTCTTGACCCTCGGCACCGGGGAGCTGTTTTTT
cdr3_aa: CASSFLTLGTGELFF
clone_size: -
d_call: -
j_call: TRBJ2-2
v_call: TRBV7-8

cdr3_nt: TGTGCCAGCAGCTATGGGACAGGGCAACGGGAAAAACTGTTTTTT
cdr3_aa: CASSYGTGQREKLFF
clone_size: -
d_call: TRBD1
j_call: TRBJ1-4
v_call: TRBV7-8

cdr3_nt: TGTGCCAGCAGCTTAGGGGGCTTTTCCACTGAAGCTTTCTTT
cdr3_aa: CASSLGGFSTEAFF
clone_size: -
d_call: -
j_call: TRBJ1-1
v_call: TRBV7-2

cdr3_nt: TGCGCCAGCAGCCTCGGGGCGGCACCTACAGATACGCAGTATTTT
cdr3_aa: CASSLGAAPTDTQYF
clone_size: -
d_call: -
j_call: TRBJ2-3
v_call: TRBV5-1

cdr3_nt: TGTGCCAGCAGCTCAAAGCAGGGCTATGGCTACACCTTC
cdr3_aa: CASSSKQGYGYTF
clone_size: -
d_call: -
j_call: TRBJ1-2
v_call: TRBV13

cdr3_nt: TGTGCCAGCTCCCCCCCGAGCGGCCGAGAGACCCAGTACTTC
cdr3_aa: CASSPPSGRETQYF
clone_size: -
d_call: -
j_call: TRBJ2-5
v_call: TRBV5-4

cdr3_nt: TGCGCCAGCAGCTTGGACGTTCGCATGAACACTGAAGCTTTCTTT
cdr3_aa: CASSLDVRMNTEAFF
clone_size: -
d_call: -
j_call: TRBJ1-1
v_call: TRBV5-1

cdr3_nt: TGTGCCAGCAGCCAAGATCCAGCGGGAGGCGAGCAGTACTTC
cdr3_aa: CASSQDPAGGEQYF
clone_size: few
d_call: TRBD2
j_call: TRBJ2-7
v_call: TRBV4-2

cdr3_nt: TGTGCCAGCAGTCCCCGAGCGGGAGTATCTGAGACCCAGTACTTC
cdr3_aa: CASSPRAGVSETQYF
clone_size: few
d_call: TRBD2
j_call: TRBJ2-5
v_call: TRBV6-1

cdr3_nt: TGTGCCAGCAGCGAAGGGGACCGACAGGCGGCTTTTCGCTACGAGCAGTACTTC
cdr3_aa: CASSEGDRQAAFRYEQYF
clone_size: -
d_call: -
j_call: TRBJ2-7
v_call: TRBV21-1

cdr3_nt: TGTGCCAGAAAGAAGCGGGTCCCACTAAGCTCTGGGGCCAACGTCCTGACTTTC
cdr3_aa: CARKKRVPLSSGANVLTF
clone_size: few
d_call: -
j_call: TRBJ2-6
v_call: TRBV2

cdr3_nt: TGCGCCAGCAGCGCGCAGGGATCTCAGACTGAAGCTTTCTTT
cdr3_aa: CASSAQGSQTEAFF
clone_size: many
d_call: -
j_call: TRBJ1-1
v_call: TRBV5-1

cdr3_nt: TGTGCCAGCAGCTTAAGCGGCGGAGCCGGACAAGAGACCCAGTACTTC
cdr3_aa: CASSLSGGAGQETQYF
clone_size: once
d_call: -
j_call: TRBJ2-5
v_call: TRBV7-2

cdr3_nt: TGTGCCAGCAGAGCCCGGGACCTCTACTACAATGAGCAGTTCTTC
cdr3_aa: CASRARDLYYNEQFF
clone_size: few
d_call: -
j_call: TRBJ2-1
v_call: TRBV6-6

cdr3_nt: TGCGCCAGCAGCTTGAGGGGAGGGACAACTAAAGCGTCCTACGAGCAGTACTTC
cdr3_aa: CASSLRGGTTKASYEQYF
clone_size: few
d_call: -
j_call: TRBJ2-7
v_call: TRBV5-1

cdr3_nt: TGTGCCAGCAGTGTTGGTTTTCGGAGGGCCGGGACAGATACGCAGTATTTT
cdr3_aa: CASSVGFRRAGTDTQYF
clone_size: -
d_call: -
j_call: TRBJ2-3
v_call: TRBV2

cdr3_nt: TGTGCCAGCTCACCACGCGGACAGGTTGGTTCGCGCAATCAGCCCCAGCATTTT
cdr3_aa: CASSPRGQVGSRNQPQHF
clone_size: -
d_call: TRBD1
j_call: TRBJ1-5
v_call: TRBV18

cdr3_nt: TGTGCCAGCAGCCGGTGGTCCTACGAGCAGTACTTC
cdr3_aa: CASSRWSYEQYF
clone_size: once
d_call: -
j_call: TRBJ2-7
v_call: TRBV7-9